These 31 T cell receptor beta chains were all obtained from the same sample, sequenced in a study of T cells in narcolepsy. Their target antigens are unknown. Only in-frame clones appear in the TCRdb table, and some are missing; sequencing was by immunoSEQ multiplex PCR. The table records more than 2,000 clones, 26% of them present only once. Sequencing was done on a sample of cultured CD4+ T cells from cerebrospinal fluid. The source of these receptors is a human donor with narcolepsy.

The V gene is TRBV6-5, the J gene TRBJ1-4, with TRBD1 matching 7 bases. Germline values: CDR1 MNHEY, CDR2 SVGAGI. The V gene end was trimmed by 5 bases and the J gene end by 0 bases; junction bases not matched to a gene: 3. The CDR3 totals 15 residues. CDR3 in amino acids: CASSRGTATNEKLFF. The CDR3 bases are TGTGCCAGCAGTCGCGGGACAGCAACTAATGAAAAACTGTTTTTT.

In this sample, this clone turned up a few times. The chain is built from TRBV19 and TRBJ2-5; 16 bases agree with TRBD2. The CDR3 runs to 18 residues. Trimming removed 2 bases from V and 4 bases from J; junction bases left unmatched: 7. Germline CDR1 LNHDA, CDR2 SQIVND (reference sequence). CDR3 coding DNA: TGTGCCAGTAGTATAAGGGGACTAGCGGGGGGGCCTGGAGAGACCCAGTACTTC. Its translation: CASSIRGLAGGPGETQYF. The full variable domain, with the rest looked up from reference TRBV19 and TRBJ2-5, is DGGITQSPKYLFRKEGQNVTLSCEQNLNHDAMYWYRQDPGQGLRLIYYSQIVNDFQKGDIAEGYSVSREKKESFPLTVTSAQKNPTAFYLCASSIRGLAGGPGETQYFGPGTRLLVL.

CDR3 in DNA: TGTGCCAGCAGCTTAGGGACTAGAGGGGAGACCCAGTACTTC. It encodes CASSLGTRGETQYF. The rearrangement joins TRBV7-2 to TRBJ2-5; 7 nucleotides match TRBD2. The CDR3 runs 14 residues. Germline V CDR1 and CDR2: SGHTA, FQGNSA. The ends lost 1 base at V and 5 bases at J; junction bases unmatched: 4.

The gene calls are TRBV11-3 and TRBJ2-3; D is ambiguous. The germline V gene has CDR1 SGHNT and CDR2 YENEEA. The CDR3 has 18 amino acids. Trimming took 5 bases from V and 0 from J, leaving 21 bases between them. CDR3: CASSQGPQQVISTDTQYF. CDR3 coding DNA: TGTGCCAGCAGCCAAGGACCTCAACAAGTGATTAGCACAGATACGCAGTATTTT.

Sample share makes this clone medium-sized. The rearrangement joins TRBV7-8 to TRBJ1-3, with D maybe TRBD1 (6 bases). The CDR3 sequence is 16 residues long. Germline V gene sequence: CDR1 SGHVS, CDR2 FQNEAQ. The germline V and J ends were trimmed by 1 base and 2 bases, with 12 bases remaining between them. The CDR3 reads CASSLGGGRTGNTIYF. The CDR3 DNA reads TGTGCCAGCAGCTTAGGAGGGGGTAGGACTGGAAACACCATATATTTT.

The CDR3 DNA sequence: TGTGCCAGCAGCCCAGGTGTTAGCACAGATACGCAGTATTTT. Its translation: CASSPGVSTDTQYF. The V and J genes are TRBV11-2 and TRBJ2-3; no reliable D call. V lost 5 bases and J 0 bases, leaving 9 bases between the germline ends. Germline V CDR1 and CDR2: SGHAT, FQNNGV. This CDR3 contains 14 residues.

This clone showed up just a few times. The chain joins TRBV5-6 to TRBJ2-1; D ambiguous. V gave up 2 bases and J gave up 0 bases, with 9 bases separating them. Per germline, CDR1 SGHDT and CDR2 YYEEEE. This CDR3 is 15 amino acids long. CDR3 bases: TGTGCCAGCAGCTTAGGCCCTAGCTCCTACAATGAGCAGTTCTTC. Translating it yields CASSLGPSSYNEQFF.

This clone was seen more than once but under ten times. This rearrangement joins TRBV5-5 to TRBJ2-3, with 10 bases identical to TRBD2. Germline V gives CDR1 SGHKS, CDR2 YYEKEE (reference sequence). The CDR3 has 15 residues. V gave up 4 bases and J gave up 8 bases; unmatched junction bases: 10. Here the CDR3 DNA reads TGTGCCAGCAGCCAGTTGGCTAGCGGGAGCGGTACGCAGTATTTT. Its translation: CASSQLASGSGTQYF.

The V and J genes are TRBV7-9 and TRBJ1-2, with D unresolved. Germline lookup yields CDR1 SEHNR and CDR2 FQNEAQ (reference sequence). With 1 base removed from V and 3 bases from J, the gap between germline ends came to 9 bases. The length of the CDR3 is 14 residues. The CDR3 nucleotides read TGTGCCAGCAGCTTAGGATCAGGAGACTATGGCTACACCTTC. This translates into CASSLGSGDYGYTF.

The rearrangement joins TRBV27 to TRBJ2-1; TRBD1 might be the D (6 bases). V was pared by 2 bases and J by 5 bases, with 22 bases between. Germline V gene sequence: CDR1 MNHEY, CDR2 SMNVEV (reference sequence). This CDR3 is built from 18 residues. DNA for the CDR3: TGTGCCAGCAGTTTAGGTCGGGCTACAGGGCGGTCCAACAATGAGCAGTTCTTC. This translates into CASSLGRATGRSNNEQFF.

This clone has a handful of counts. V and J are TRBV11-2 and TRBJ2-5; tentatively, D is TRBD1 or TRBD2 (6 bases each). The CDR3 totals 15 residues. V was pared by 1 base and J by 7 bases, with 16 bases between. CDR1 SGHAT and CDR2 FQNNGV come from the germline V gene. CDR3 in DNA: TGTGCCAGCAGCTTAGCTACGGGGGCCCAGGGGACCCAGTACTTC. It specifies CASSLATGAQGTQYF.

The chain has TRBV5-1 and TRBJ1-1; no reliable D call. Germline lookup yields CDR1 SGHRS and CDR2 YFSETQ. Trimming took off 3 bases at V and 0 bases at J, with 15 bases between the two ends. The CDR3 consists of 16 residues. The CDR3 DNA reads as TGCGCCAGCAGCTGGGGTAGTTATTCAATGAACACTGAAGCTTTCTTT. The encoded protein is CASSWGSYSMNTEAFF. Full variable domain (outside the CDR3, taken from reference TRBV5-1 and TRBJ1-1): KAGVTQTPRYLIKTRGQQVTLSCSPISGHRSVSWYQQTPGQGLQFLFEYFSETQRNKGNFPGRFSGRQFSNSRSEMNVSTLELGDSALYLCASSWGSYSMNTEAFFGQGTRLTVV.

The chain joins TRBV6-8 to TRBJ1-5; a possible D gene is TRBD1 (6 bases). The CDR3 length is 15 residues. CDR1 is MNHGY and CDR2 is SAAAGT in the germline V gene. V lost 6 bases and J lost 4, with 16 bases in between. CDR3 amino acids: CASSAPPGANQPQHF. The CDR3 DNA sequence: TGTGCCAGCAGCGCCCCGCCAGGGGCAAATCAGCCCCAGCATTTT.

The rearrangement uses TRBV15 and TRBJ2-1; D remains ambiguous. Trimming left V 6 bases short and J 0 bases short, with 12 bases between. CDR1 is LNHNV, CDR2 YYDKDF, per germline (reference sequence). This CDR3 contains 15 residues. CDR3 protein: CATSSTLSSYNEQFF. The CDR3 nucleotides are TGTGCCACCAGTAGTACTCTGAGCTCCTACAATGAGCAGTTCTTC.

A few counts support this clone. Distinct nucleotide sequences in the sample also encode this CDR3. This chain uses TRBV6-5 with TRBJ2-2, with TRBD1 as a possible D gene (5 bases). The CDR3 loop spans 15 amino acids. The germline V and J ends were trimmed by 6 bases and 1 base, with 12 bases remaining between them. The germline CDR1 and CDR2 sequences are MNHEY and SVGAGI. The CDR3, as DNA: TGTGCCAGCAGCGAGAGGCAGGGGAACACCGGGGAGCTGTTTTTT. This codes for CASSERQGNTGELFF.

V gene TRBV12-5 combines with J gene TRBJ2-3; D perhaps matches TRBD2 (7 bases). The germline gives CDR1 LGHNT, CDR2 FRNRAP. V lost 0 bases, J lost 4 bases, and 14 bases lay in between. The CDR3 sequence is 16 residues long. CDR3 region: CASGLVWGGASDTQYF. The CDR3 coding sequence is TGTGCTAGTGGTTTGGTCTGGGGGGGGGCTTCAGATACGCAGTATTTT.

The chain is built from TRBV18 and TRBJ2-2; 8 nucleotides align to TRBD1. CDR3 length: 15 residues. V shed 2 bases, J shed 7 bases, and the junction held 6 bases outside the gene matches. Germline V gene sequence: CDR1 KGHSH, CDR2 LQKENI. CDR3: CASSPSSRGLGELFF. In nucleotides, the CDR3 is TGTGCCAGCTCACCAAGTTCCAGGGGGCTCGGGGAGCTGTTTTTT.

By sample share, this clone is medium-sized. The chain employs TRBV7-2 and TRBJ1-2; D may be TRBD1 (6 bases). The CDR3 loop spans 16 amino acids. Per the germline V gene, CDR1 is SGHTA and CDR2 is FQGNSA. V was shortened by 1 base and J by 0 bases, with 12 bases between the two germline ends. The CDR3 coding sequence is TGTGCCAGCAGCTTAGGGGGCGGGGACACTAACTATGGCTACACCTTC. Residues: CASSLGGGDTNYGYTF.

This clone was picked up a small number of times. The chain recombines TRBV7-9 with TRBJ1-1; the D gene is possibly TRBD1 (5 bases). Germline CDR1 and CDR2: SEHNR and FQNEAQ (reference sequence). Between the trimmed V and J ends, which lost 5 bases and 6 bases, there was a span of 13 bases. The CDR3 has 13 residues. CDR3 nucleotides: TGTGCCAGCAGCCCAGGGCGTTTCTCTGAAGCTTTCTTT. Protein: CASSPGRFSEAFF.

The chain couples TRBV6-1 to TRBJ1-1; no clear D. V dropped 5 bases and J dropped 6 bases, with 16 bases sitting between them. Germline-derived CDR1 and CDR2 are MNHNS and SASEGT. This CDR3 is built from 14 residues. This chain's CDR3 is CASSKSRSFAEAFF. The CDR3 DNA reads as TGTGCCAGCAGTAAGAGCCGGAGTTTCGCTGAAGCTTTCTTT.

As regards this clone: This may arise from a read error, as a much more abundant clone is one base away. The sample contains more than one DNA sequence encoding this CDR3. The chain has TRBV18 and TRBJ2-7, with 8 positions matching TRBD1. The CDR3 runs 13 residues. V shed 3 bases and J 6 bases; nucleotides not matched to a gene: 4. Germline V CDR1 and CDR2: KGHSH, LQKENI. The DNA of the CDR3 is TGTGCCAGCTCACCCGGACAGGGATCCGAGCAGTACTTC. It specifies CASSPGQGSEQYF. The whole variable domain, filled in from reference TRBV18 and TRBJ2-7, reads NAGVMQNPRHLVRRRGQEARLRCSPMKGHSHVYWYRQLPEEGLKFMVYLQKENIIDESGMPKERFSAEFPKEGPSILRIQQVVRGDSAAYFCASSPGQGSEQYFGPGTRLTVT.

A note on this clone: One end of the junction does not line up with germline, which may come from a read error. CDR3 sequence (DNA): TGTGCCAGCAGCTTGCTTCCCGGAAGCTATGGCTACACCTTC. This codes for CASSLLPGSYGYTF. The gene calls are TRBV5-1 and TRBJ1-2; D uncertain. The germline V gene has CDR1 SGHRS and CDR2 YFSETQ. CDR3 length: 14 amino acids.

The rearrangement uses TRBV5-1 and TRBJ2-3; either TRBD1 or TRBD2 may supply D (5 bases each). The CDR3 has 13 amino acids. Germline V gene sequence: CDR1 SGHRS, CDR2 YFSETQ. Trimming took 0 bases from V and 9 from J, leaving 11 bases between them. The DNA of the CDR3 is TGCGCCAGCAGCTTGGGGCCTGAGGGGACGCAGTATTTT. It codes for CASSLGPEGTQYF.

This clone rates as large. The J gene is TRBJ1-2, the V gene TRBV19; D not certain. V lost 5 bases to trimming and J lost 0 bases, with 10 bases between them. The germline gives CDR1 LNHDA, CDR2 SQIVND (reference sequence). The CDR3 has 14 residues. The CDR3 coding sequence is TGTGCCAGTAGTCCACAGCAAGCTAACTATGGCTACACCTTC. This encodes CASSPQQANYGYTF.

This chain uses TRBV2 with TRBJ2-1, with a tentative D call TRBD1 (6 bases). Germline V gives CDR1 SNHLY, CDR2 FYNNEI. V was shortened by 3 bases and J by 0 bases, with 9 bases between the two germline ends. The CDR3 spans 15 residues. In nucleotides, the CDR3 is TGTGCCAGCAGTGATGGACAGAGCTCCTACAATGAGCAGTTCTTC. Its protein product is CASSDGQSSYNEQFF. Variable domain in full (rest from reference TRBV2 and TRBJ2-1): EPEVTQTPSHQVTQMGQEVILRCVPISNHLYFYWYRQILGQKVEFLVSFYNNEISEKSEIFDDQFSVERPDGSNFTLKIRSTKLEDSAMYFCASSDGQSSYNEQFFGPGTRLTVL.

In its sample, this clone was seen a few times. The J gene is TRBJ1-1, the V gene TRBV5-4; 10 bases are a match to TRBD1. Looked up from germline, CDR1 is SGHNT and CDR2 is YYREEE (reference sequence). The V gene end was trimmed by 2 bases and the J gene end by 0 bases; junction bases not matched to a gene: 4. CDR3 length: 16 residues. This chain's CDR3 is CASSFPGTGVNTEAFF. CDR3 nucleotides: TGTGCCAGCAGCTTTCCCGGGACAGGGGTGAACACTGAAGCTTTCTTT. The full variable domain, in which reference TRBV5-4 and TRBJ1-1 provide the parts outside the CDR3, is ETGVTQSPTHLIKTRGQQVTLRCSSQSGHNTVSWYQQALGQGPQFIFQYYREEENGRGNFPPRFSGLQFPNYSSELNVNALELDDSALYLCASSFPGTGVNTEAFFGQGTRLTVV.

The table lists this clone with a few counts. V and J are TRBV6-1 and TRBJ2-7; a possible D gene is TRBD1 (6 bases). V gave up 7 bases and J gave up 2 bases, with 15 bases separating them. Germline V gene sequence: CDR1 MNHNS, CDR2 SASEGT. The CDR3 runs to 14 residues. DNA of the CDR3: TGTGCCAGCACTTCGACAGGATACCCCTACGAGCAGTACTTC. Amino acids: CASTSTGYPYEQYF.

This clone counts as medium-sized. V usage is TRBV5-1 and J usage is TRBJ2-2, with TRBD2 matching 8 bases. Trimming at V came to 4 bases and at J to 2 bases, leaving 10 bases not matched to a gene. CDR1 and CDR2 (germline): SGHRS, YFSETQ. This CDR3 has 17 residues. The CDR3 sequence: CASSVIGLALNTGELFF. The CDR3 DNA is TGCGCCAGCAGCGTGATTGGACTAGCCCTTAACACCGGGGAGCTGTTTTTT.

This clone has a handful of counts. The J gene is TRBJ2-3, the V gene TRBV2; D is ambiguous. CDR1 is SNHLY and CDR2 is FYNNEI in the germline V gene. The V gene lost 7 bases and the J gene lost 0 bases, with 14 bases spanning the gap. The CDR3 has 15 amino acids. The chain's CDR3 is CASTKSGLSTDTQYF. DNA for the CDR3: TGTGCCAGCACCAAATCCGGGCTCAGCACAGATACGCAGTATTTT.

Note on this clone: One end of the junction does not line up with germline, which may come from a read error. The rearrangement joins TRBV5-1 to TRBJ1-4, with 7 bases fitting TRBD1. This CDR3 has 15 residues. Germline V gene sequence: CDR1 SGHRS, CDR2 YFSETQ. The CDR3 reads CASRRLRDSRRKTVF. The CDR3 DNA is TGCGCCAGCCGTCGACTCCGGGACAGTCGGCGGAAAACTGTTTTT.

The rearrangement uses TRBV7-2 and TRBJ2-7; no reliable D call. V lost 5 bases and J 7 bases, leaving 9 bases between the germline ends. Germline CDR1 and CDR2: SGHTA and FQGNSA. The CDR3 is 11 residues long. The CDR3 loop reads CASSPIIEQYF. CDR3 sequence (DNA): TGTGCCAGCAGCCCCATAATAGAGCAGTACTTC.